This T cell receptor beta chain was retrieved from a study of neurological immune-mediated disorders. Study-wide results and limits: The greatest degree of TCR clonal expansion was observed in HTLV-1-associated myelopathy, with the lowest in multiple sclerosis, below that of healthy controls.

This clonotype was found many times. Its antigen is currently unknown. The CDR3 is 14 amino acids. Germline V CDR1 and CDR2: SGHDT, YYEEEE. Unmatched junction bases numbered 11, after V lost 4 bases and J lost 10 bases. The team produced cDNA through 5'RACE using 10-nucleotide random UMIs. TCRdb called the 5' RACE reads again in MiXCR, with one record for every CDR3 protein. The data hold roughly 45,000 distinct CDR3 sequences, with less than 15% observed a single time. Stated time point: longitudinal time-point 3. The starting material, 2 million PBMCs stored at -80 C, gave rise to the unsorted libraries.

This chain connects TRBV5-6 to TRBJ2-7; 10 nucleotides match TRBD1. The source of this sequence is a man aged 25 to 40 in good health. Specimen: PBMCs. The CDR3 protein is CASSGPGQGRTQYF. In nucleotides, the CDR3 is TGTGCCAGCAGCGGGCCGGGACAGGGGAGAACCCAGTACTTC.